The 20 T cell receptor beta chains below were found in one sample sequenced in a study of OX40 agonist ivuxolimab in advanced cancers. Generated by immunoSEQ multiplex PCR, the TCRdb table keeps only in-frame clones and is missing some. Among tens of thousands of clones, more than 75% were seen once, and the ten largest hold 28%. This specimen consisted of CD4+ or CD8+ T cells sorted from blood, obtained in a trial of the OX40 agonist ivuxolimab. These receptors came from an adult with an advanced solid tumor such as melanoma, head and neck, liver or kidney cancer.

By its share, this clone is medium-sized. V and J are TRBV5-1 and TRBJ1-4, with a possible D match to TRBD1 (6 bases). Germline CDR1 is SGHRS and CDR2 is YFSETQ. The CDR3 spans 17 residues. The ends were cut back, 5 bases at V and 6 bases at J, with 23 bases in the middle. The CDR3 here is CASRLFTGTRMDEKLFF. The CDR3 DNA sequence: TGCGCCAGCAGACTATTTACCGGGACACGGATGGATGAAAAACTGTTTTTT. Full variable domain (missing parts from reference TRBV5-1 and TRBJ1-4): KAGVTQTPRYLIKTRGQQVTLSCSPISGHRSVSWYQQTPGQGLQFLFEYFSETQRNKGNFPGRFSGRQFSNSRSEMNVSTLELGDSALYLCASRLFTGTRMDEKLFFGSGTQLSVL.

This chain uses TRBV28 with TRBJ2-7, with D possibly matching TRBD2 (5 bases). The CDR3 contains 15 residues. Germline values: CDR1 MDHEN, CDR2 SYDVKM. V was clipped by 4 bases and J by 0 bases, with 13 bases between them. Written as DNA, the CDR3 is TGTGCCAGCAGTTCCCTAAGGGAGATCTCCTACGAGCAGTACTTC. It encodes CASSSLREISYEQYF.

The V and J genes are TRBV4-2 and TRBJ2-7; the D is unclear. There are 15 residues in the CDR3. The germline V and J ends were trimmed by 0 bases and 0 bases, with 9 bases remaining between them. CDR1 LGHNA and CDR2 YNFKEQ come from the germline V gene. The CDR3: CASSQDAESSYEQYF. In DNA form, the CDR3 reads TGTGCCAGCAGCCAAGATGCAGAAAGCTCCTACGAGCAGTACTTC.

The V gene is TRBV11-2, the J gene TRBJ1-1; D is unclear. The CDR3 runs to 12 residues. Deletions cut 0 bases from V and 9 bases from J, with 8 bases between. CDR1 is SGHAT, CDR2 FQNNGV, per germline. CDR3 bases: TGTGCCAGCAGCTTAGACGACACCCAAGCTTTCTTT. Translated: CASSLDDTQAFF.

The chain links TRBV15 to TRBJ2-3; a weak D match, TRBD1 (5 bases). In germline, CDR1 is LNHNV, CDR2 YYDKDF (reference sequence). The CDR3 spans 16 residues. Trimming pared 1 base from V and 4 bases from J, leaving 15 bases between. The CDR3 DNA follows: TGTGCCACCAGCAGAGGGGAAGGGGAAGGGGCAGATACGCAGTATTTT. This translates into CATSRGEGEGADTQYF.

The chain carries TRBV11-3 and TRBJ2-3, with a tentative D call TRBD1 (6 bases). Germline V lookup: CDR1 SGHNT, CDR2 YENEEA. The CDR3 covers 13 residues. V lost 4 bases and J 5 bases, leaving 10 bases between the germline ends. CDR3 sequence (DNA): TGTGCCAGCAGCTCGAACAGGGAAGATACGCAGTATTTT. This codes for CASSSNREDTQYF.

This clone was counted only a few times. The V call is TRBV5-6, the J call TRBJ1-6; TRBD1 might be the D (6 bases). Germline CDR1 is SGHDT and CDR2 is YYEEEE. Trimming stripped 3 bases from V and 4 bases from J, with 11 bases between. This CDR3 comprises 15 residues. In nucleotides, the CDR3 is TGTGCCAGCAGCTCCGGGACATCATATAATTCACCCCTCCACTTT. Encoded protein: CASSSGTSYNSPLHF.

This chain joins TRBV29-1 and TRBJ2-6; possibly TRBD2 for D (5 bases). V lost 2 bases, J lost 0 bases, and 17 bases lay in between. The CDR3 has 18 amino acids. From germline, CDR1 is SQVTM and CDR2 ANQGSEA. The CDR3 protein is CSVERLGELGSGANVLTF. CDR3 sequence (DNA): TGCAGCGTTGAAAGGCTTGGGGAGTTGGGCTCTGGGGCCAACGTCCTGACTTTC.

V is TRBV30 and J is TRBJ2-3, with D perhaps matching TRBD2 (6 bases). V was cut by 1 base and J by 1 base, with 12 bases left in between. The CDR3 has 15 amino acids. The V gene's germline CDR1 is GTSNPN and CDR2 SVGIG (reference sequence). In DNA, the CDR3 is TGTGCCTGGAGTGCACTCGGGAGTGGCACAGATACGCAGTATTTT. Translation gives CAWSALGSGTDTQYF.

The chain combines TRBV5-1 with TRBJ1-2; possibly TRBD1 for D (5 bases). The CDR3 contains 13 residues. V was pared by 3 bases and J by 7 bases, with 13 bases between. Looked up from germline, CDR1 is SGHRS and CDR2 is YFSETQ. CDR3 sequence: CASSSSPGGGYTF. CDR3 nucleotides: TGCGCCAGCAGCTCAAGTCCTGGGGGTGGCTACACCTTC.

This clone was counted a single time. The chain couples TRBV27 to TRBJ1-2; no clear D. Germline CDR1 MNHEY, CDR2 SMNVEV (reference sequence). The CDR3 covers 13 residues. The ends were cut back, 6 bases at V and 8 bases at J, with 16 bases in the middle. The CDR3 loop is CASSPTSGGGYTF. The CDR3 DNA reads TGTGCCAGCAGCCCTACTTCAGGTGGCGGCTACACCTTC.

J is TRBJ2-5 and V is TRBV6-5, with D perhaps being TRBD1 or TRBD2 (5 bases each). The CDR3 loop spans 12 amino acids. Germline assignment: CDR1 MNHEY and CDR2 SVGAGI. V was shortened by 8 bases and J by 1 base, with 8 bases between the two germline ends. CDR3 nucleotides: TGTGCCAGCCGAGGGGTCCAAGAGACCCAGTACTTC. The encoded protein is CASRGVQETQYF.

The V gene is TRBV4-1, the J gene TRBJ2-2, with 9 bases fitting TRBD2. The V gene end was trimmed by 4 bases and the J gene end by 5 bases; junction bases not matched to a gene: 2. This CDR3 comprises 14 residues. CDR1 and CDR2 (germline): MGHRA, YSYEKL. CDR3 residues: CASSLAGGTGELFF. Written as DNA, the CDR3 is TGCGCCAGCAGCCTGGCGGGGGGGACCGGGGAGCTGTTTTTT.

Within the sample, this clone is medium-sized. The V gene is TRBV5-4, the J gene TRBJ2-7; the D gene is possibly TRBD1 (6 bases). CDR3 length: 12 residues. V shed 4 bases and J shed 6 bases, with 11 bases lying between them. Per the germline V gene, CDR1 is SGHNT and CDR2 is YYREEE (reference sequence). DNA of the CDR3: TGTGCCAGCAGCCTCCTGGGGGCCGAGCAGTACTTC. Its protein is CASSLLGAEQYF.

J is TRBJ2-3 and V is TRBV11-2; D is ambiguous. The CDR3 sequence is 12 residues long. Looked up from germline, CDR1 is SGHAT and CDR2 is FQNNGV. V shed 5 bases and J shed 3 bases, with 6 bases lying between them. The CDR3 region has the DNA TGTGCCAGCAGCGGTGATACAGATACGCAGTATTTT. Translated, it gives CASSGDTDTQYF.

DNA of the CDR3: TGTGCCAGCAGTACAGGGTACTCAGAGCAGTACTTC. Its translation is CASSTGYSEQYF. This chain connects TRBV7-2 to TRBJ2-7; D possibly corresponds to TRBD1 (6 bases). Trimming shortened V by 6 bases and J by 7 bases, and 13 bases separated the two germline ends. The CDR3 runs to 12 residues. In germline, CDR1 is SGHTA, CDR2 FQGNSA.

The rearrangement joins TRBV5-6 to TRBJ1-6; D ambiguous. CDR1 and CDR2 from the germline V gene are SGHDT and YYEEEE. This CDR3 spans 12 amino acids. The germline V and J ends were trimmed by 0 bases and 10 bases, with 5 bases remaining between them. The CDR3 DNA is TGTGCCAGCAGCTTGGCTTACTCACCCCTCCACTTT. Its protein product is CASSLAYSPLHF.

This rearrangement joins TRBV6-5 to TRBJ1-6, with 7 bases fitting TRBD1. The CDR3 has 15 residues. V shed 2 bases, J shed 16 bases, and the junction held 14 bases outside the gene matches. Germline V lookup: CDR1 MNHEY, CDR2 SVGAGI. The CDR3 sequence: CASSYTTGVTPPLHF. DNA of the CDR3: TGTGCCAGCAGTTACACCACAGGGGTGACCCCCCCTCTCCACTTT.

The CDR3 here is CASSLAGGLYNEQFF. CDR3 coding DNA: TGCGCCAGCAGCTTGGCGGGGGGACTCTACAATGAGCAGTTCTTC. This chain uses TRBV5-1 with TRBJ2-1; 7 positions match TRBD2. This CDR3 comprises 15 residues. J gave up 3 bases and V 0 bases, and 3 bases lay outside the gene matches. Germline assignment: CDR1 SGHRS and CDR2 YFSETQ.

The chain uses TRBV18 and TRBJ2-7; possibly TRBD2 for D (6 bases). Germline CDR1 reads KGHSH; CDR2 reads LQKENI. V lost 1 base, J lost 2 bases, and 12 bases lay in between. The CDR3 sequence is 15 residues long. CDR3 protein: CASSPLRGTTYEQYF. As DNA, the CDR3 is TGTGCCAGCTCACCACTCCGGGGGACGACCTACGAGCAGTACTTC. The full variable domain, rest sourced from reference TRBV18 and TRBJ2-7, is NAGVMQNPRHLVRRRGQEARLRCSPMKGHSHVYWYRQLPEEGLKFMVYLQKENIIDESGMPKERFSAEFPKEGPSILRIQQVVRGDSAAYFCASSPLRGTTYEQYFGPGTRLTVT.